Reported below is one TCR beta chain. Its antigen is still unknown. The sample is drawn from a study of long-term antiretroviral therapy in people with HIV. The CDR3 length is 17 residues. V lost 9 bases to trimming and J lost 1 base; unmatched junction nucleotides: 14. Germline CDR1 is SGHKS and CDR2 is YYEKEE (reference sequence). Whole-study findings and limits: Comparison with controls showed narrower CDR3 length ranges in HIV repertoires. Post-ART diversity increased but stayed below transplant donor controls.

At survey level, the immunoSEQ assay was run in its v3.0 version. The table came from immunoSEQ multiplex PCR; TCRdb's copy has only in-frame clones and leaves some out. The sample includes 15,000 to 20,000 clones, approximately 79% seen only once; the top ten take roughly 7.7%. The sample consisted of unsorted PBMCs, taken 0.1 years after starting antiretroviral therapy. V and J are TRBV5-5 and TRBJ2-7, with 12 bases lining up with TRBD1. The receptor was isolated from a man aged 18 to 30 with HIV. The CDR3 region has the DNA TGTGCCACCCAACGCTCTCCGGGACAGGGGGCTTCCTACGAGCAGTACTTC. Encoded protein: CATQRSPGQGASYEQYF.